This TCR beta chain was profiled in a study of a mutant IDH1 vaccine in newly diagnosed glioma. As for the study in general: Earlier therapy was either radiotherapy, temozolomide, or both, and most got both.

Libraries were prepared by immunoSEQ multiplex PCR; TCRdb keeps only in-frame clonotypes and omits some of them. The sample holds around 36,000 clones, 90% to 95% seen once. Regarding time point: week 5, during vaccination. Doses comprised 300 ug of mutant IDH1 20-mer peptide each, plus topical imiquimod. Each donor presented with a new WHO grade 3 or 4 astrocytoma that tested IDH1-mutant and showed ATRX loss. Turning to this clone: Antigen: not known.

There are 17 residues in the CDR3. Germline lookup yields CDR1 SQVTM and CDR2 ANQGSEA. V was pared by 1 base and J by 0 bases, with 1 base of the junction left unmatched. This receptor was identified in a man in his forties or fifties with glioma. The gene calls are TRBV29-1 and TRBJ2-1; TRBD2 matches at 15 bases. Sequenced here: PBMCs, sampled from a glioma patient whose treatment included an IDH1 peptide vaccine. The CDR3 DNA reads as TGCAGCGTTGAAGGGGGACTAGCGGGAGGCTCCTACAATGAGCAGTTCTTC. It yields the protein CSVEGGLAGGSYNEQFF.